What follows describes a single TCR beta chain. The antigen it recognizes is unknown. Base quality data are lacking; no much larger clone is found one base away. Deletion took 2 bases off V and 1 base off J, with a span of 7 bases between the germline ends. Counted from cysteine to phenylalanine, this CDR3 has 14 amino acids. Only the CDR3 DNA stays, 42 bases, in frame from base 1. Sequences MNHNS (CDR1) and SASEGT (CDR2) are obtained from the germline V gene. Using the deep immunoSEQ assay, multiplex PCR amplified TCR CDR3 regions from genomic DNA. Extracted genomic DNA from each cell subset was spread evenly across all wells of several immunoSEQ 96-well plates, with each plate serving as a replicate. For sorted subsets, each replicate PCR was loaded with 200 ng genomic DNA, equivalent to approximately 27,000 T cell genomes. The purified libraries were quantified using a Qubit 3.0 fluorometer, sized with a Bioanalyzer 2100, and then quantified again using the KAPA Library Quantification kit. Every immunoSEQ 96-well plate was sequenced on a dedicated single-read 150-cycle Illumina NextSeq 550 flow cell. Under the source paper's analysis protocol: Because the immunoSEQ output included only junctional sequences and no quality scores, the filtering could not be the same as the filtering used for full-length reads. Sequences were annotated with PyIR, a Python wrapper for IgBLAST v1.9, using IMGT germline references to assign V/J genes and CDR3. Reads were removed for weak V/J assignments (E-value above 1e-6), missing CDR3, stop codons, out-of-frame junctions, or ambiguous translated residues. V3J clonotypes were defined as sequences sharing the same inferred V gene, J gene, and CDR3 amino acid sequence. Percentage overlap between repertoires was computed as shared unique clonotypes divided by the size of the smaller repertoire. Three approaches were used to assess repertoire richness: RTK rarefaction, the Chao1 estimator, and Recon v2.1 estimates of unobserved clonotypes. Generation probabilities for all TCRbeta clonotypes obtained by the gDNA method from a few donors were computed using OLGA. TCRdb carries this immuneACCESS record with in-frame sequences only. Its versions omit some clonotypes, under half of them owing to an unresolved V gene in the studies checked, with the rest unexplained. V and J calls plus clone size are reproduced from that table; the DNA served to infer D and trimming. Recorded for this sample are about 2.1 million clones; roughly 95% of them occurred a single time. The ten most abundant clones make up roughly 1.7% of the sample.

These data originate in a study of shared clonotypes between healthy human individuals (dated by TCRdb to about 2020). Notes on the research overall: Two women and three men aged 18 to 49 years were included in the cohort. For each donor, CD4 naive and CD4 memory were each given three plates, CD8 naive was given two plates, and CD8 memory was given one plate. Blood TCR repertoires of five healthy adults were deeply sequenced to estimate repertoire size and the extent of clonotype sharing between individuals. To increase sequencing depth and limit assay-specific biases, TCR repertoire library preparation and sequencing were carried out by different laboratories using diverse techniques. Leukapheresis yielded between about 0.9 and 8.9 billion PBMCs per donor. Summary of the overall study and its limitations: The genetic and exposure-history diversity represented was limited by the small number of donors. Rarefaction of sorted-subset datasets indicated incomplete sequencing despite the large sequencing depth. Naive subsets generally had larger estimated clonotype richness than memory subsets. Higher generation probabilities were observed for clonotypes shared by all four sorted-subset donors than for non-shared clonotypes. When a handful of donors were compared, the shared fraction of clonotypes was 5% to 6.5% for naive CD4, around 3.5% for naive CD8, roughly 2.3% for memory CD4, and around 0.4% for memory CD8. Sampling was restricted to blood, and TCR repertoires in tissues likely differ from the TCR repertoires found in blood. Based on pairwise subsampling, the degree of clonotype sharing among donors was expected to be affected by sequencing depth.

CD8 naive samples consisted of CD45RO-negative cells that were positively selected for CCR7, yielding a CD45RA+CCR7+ population without TemRA cells. The donors were healthy, HIV-negative adults who had no recently reported acute infections or vaccinations. Only Caucasian adults living in Nashville, Tennessee, USA were represented among the donors. After blood collection by leukapheresis, PBMCs were isolated using Ficoll-Histopaque density gradient centrifugation and then cryopreserved in the vapor phase of liquid nitrogen. Analytical flow cytometry was used to check the purity and quantity of every magnetically sorted T cell population. Each sorted fraction had its genomic DNA isolated and then quantified by UV absorbance on a Nanodrop 2000c.

The source is a man aged 18 to 30 in good health. Some clones in this sample may be carry-over from other donors' samples. The rearranged segments are TRBV6-1 and TRBJ2-3; too little of a D gene remains to name it. Sequenced sample: naive CD8+ T cells from PBMCs. In the paper's terms, the cell subset or site label means: CD45RA+CCR7+. The base sequence is TGTGCCAGCAGTGAAACCTACCGCACAGATACGCAGTATTTT. It codes for CASSETYRTDTQYF.